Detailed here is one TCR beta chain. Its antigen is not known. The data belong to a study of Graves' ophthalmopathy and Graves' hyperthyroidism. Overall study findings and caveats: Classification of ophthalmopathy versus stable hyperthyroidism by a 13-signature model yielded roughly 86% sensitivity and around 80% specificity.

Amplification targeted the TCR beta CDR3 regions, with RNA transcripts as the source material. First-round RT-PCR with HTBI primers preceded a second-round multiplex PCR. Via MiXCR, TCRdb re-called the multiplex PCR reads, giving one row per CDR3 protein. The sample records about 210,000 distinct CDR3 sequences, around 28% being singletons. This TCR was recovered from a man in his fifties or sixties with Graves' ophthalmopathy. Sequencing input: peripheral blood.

The CDR3 spells CASSEIWTGGNEQYF. The CDR3 DNA reads as TGTGCCAGCAGTGAAATCTGGACAGGGGGAAACGAGCAGTACTTC. The rearrangement links TRBV6-1 to TRBJ2-7; TRBD1 agrees at 10 bases. J gave up 5 bases and V 2 bases, and 6 bases lay outside the gene matches. Germline V gives CDR1 MNHNS, CDR2 SASEGT. CDR3 length: 15 residues.